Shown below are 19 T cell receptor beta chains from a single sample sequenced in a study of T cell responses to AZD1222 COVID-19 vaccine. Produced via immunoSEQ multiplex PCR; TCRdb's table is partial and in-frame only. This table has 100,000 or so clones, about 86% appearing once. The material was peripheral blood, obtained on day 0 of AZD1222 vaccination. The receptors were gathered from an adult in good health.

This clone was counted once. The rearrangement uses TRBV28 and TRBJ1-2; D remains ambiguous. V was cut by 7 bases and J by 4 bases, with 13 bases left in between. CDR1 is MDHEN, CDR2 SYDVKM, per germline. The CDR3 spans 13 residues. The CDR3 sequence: CASTLGRAYGYTF. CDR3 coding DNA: TGTGCCAGCACTCTAGGGAGGGCCTATGGCTACACCTTC.

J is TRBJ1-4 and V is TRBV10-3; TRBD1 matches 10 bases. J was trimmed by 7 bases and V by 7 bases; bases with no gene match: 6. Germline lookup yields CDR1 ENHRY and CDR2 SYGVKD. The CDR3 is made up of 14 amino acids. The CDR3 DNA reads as TGTGCCATCAAATCGGGACAGGGGAGTGAAAAACTGTTTTTT. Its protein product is CAIKSGQGSEKLFF.

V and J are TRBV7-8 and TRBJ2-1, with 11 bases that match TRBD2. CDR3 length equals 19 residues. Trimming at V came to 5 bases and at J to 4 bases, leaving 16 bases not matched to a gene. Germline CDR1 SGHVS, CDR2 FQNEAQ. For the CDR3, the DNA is TGTGCCAGCAGCCATAGGGCCGGGGAGGGACTAGCGGATTACAATGAGCAGTTCTTC. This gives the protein CASSHRAGEGLADYNEQFF. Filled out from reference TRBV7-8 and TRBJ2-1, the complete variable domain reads GAGVSQSPRYKVAKRGQDVALRCDPISGHVSLFWYQQALGQGPEFLTYFQNEAQLDKSGLPSDRFFAERPEGSVSTLKIQRTQQEDSAVYLCASSHRAGEGLADYNEQFFGPGTRLTVL.

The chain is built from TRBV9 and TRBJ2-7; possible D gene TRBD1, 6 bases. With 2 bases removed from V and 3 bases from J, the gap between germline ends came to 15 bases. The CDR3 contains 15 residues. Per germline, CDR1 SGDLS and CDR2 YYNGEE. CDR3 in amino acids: CASSVTTGTHYEQYF. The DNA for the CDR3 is TGTGCCAGCAGCGTCACAACCGGGACACACTACGAGCAGTACTTC.

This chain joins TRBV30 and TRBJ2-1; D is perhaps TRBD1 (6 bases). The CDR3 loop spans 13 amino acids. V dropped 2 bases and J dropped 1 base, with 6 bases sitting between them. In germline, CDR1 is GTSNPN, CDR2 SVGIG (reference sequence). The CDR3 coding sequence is TGTGCCTGGAGTCAGGGGTCCTACAATGAGCAGTTCTTC. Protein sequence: CAWSQGSYNEQFF.

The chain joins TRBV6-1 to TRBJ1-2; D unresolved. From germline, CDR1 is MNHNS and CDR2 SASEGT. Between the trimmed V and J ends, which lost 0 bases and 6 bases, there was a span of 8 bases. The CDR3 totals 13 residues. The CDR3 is CASSEAYGNGYTF. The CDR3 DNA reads TGTGCCAGCAGTGAAGCCTATGGGAATGGCTACACCTTC.

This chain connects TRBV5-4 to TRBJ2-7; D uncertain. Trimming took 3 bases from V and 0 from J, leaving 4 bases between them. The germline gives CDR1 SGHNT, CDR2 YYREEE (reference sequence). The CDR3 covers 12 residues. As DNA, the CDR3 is TGTGCCAGCAGCTACAACTCCTACGAGCAGTACTTC. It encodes CASSYNSYEQYF.

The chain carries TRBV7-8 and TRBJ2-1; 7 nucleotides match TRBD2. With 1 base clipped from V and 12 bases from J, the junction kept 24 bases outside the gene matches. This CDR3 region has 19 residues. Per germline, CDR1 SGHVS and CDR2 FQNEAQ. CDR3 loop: CASSLDAASGHFEENRQFF. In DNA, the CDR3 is TGTGCCAGCAGCTTAGACGCGGCTAGCGGTCATTTTGAGGAGAATAGGCAGTTCTTC.

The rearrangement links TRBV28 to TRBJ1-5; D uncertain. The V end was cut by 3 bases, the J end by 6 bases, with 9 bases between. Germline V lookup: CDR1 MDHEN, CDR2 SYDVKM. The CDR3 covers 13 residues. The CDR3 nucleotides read TGTGCCAGCAGTTTTCTACGGGGTCAGCCCCAGCATTTT. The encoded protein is CASSFLRGQPQHF.

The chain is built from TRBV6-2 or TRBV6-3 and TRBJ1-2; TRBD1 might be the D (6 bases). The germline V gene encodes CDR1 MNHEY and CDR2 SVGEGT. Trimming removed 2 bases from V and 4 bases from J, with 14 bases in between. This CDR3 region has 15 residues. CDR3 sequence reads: CASSYGGARIYGYTF. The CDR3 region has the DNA TGTGCCAGCAGTTACGGGGGGGCGCGGATCTATGGCTACACCTTC.

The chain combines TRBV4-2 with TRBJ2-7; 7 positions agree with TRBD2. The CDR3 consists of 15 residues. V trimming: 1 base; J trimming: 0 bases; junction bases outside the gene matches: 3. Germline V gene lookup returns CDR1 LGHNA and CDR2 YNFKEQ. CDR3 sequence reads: CASSQGEGLSYEQYF. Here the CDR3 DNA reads TGTGCCAGCAGCCAAGGGGAGGGCCTCTCCTACGAGCAGTACTTC.

The CDR3 nucleotides read TGTGCCAGCAGTTACGCGGCGGAACAGGGGGCTTTCGACGAGCAGTACTTC. Its protein is CASSYAAEQGAFDEQYF. The rearrangement links TRBV6-2 or TRBV6-3 to TRBJ2-7; 9 nucleotides match TRBD1. The CDR3 extends over 17 amino acids. J gave up 5 bases and V 2 bases, and 13 bases lay outside the gene matches. Germline-derived CDR1 and CDR2 are MNHEY and SVGEGT.

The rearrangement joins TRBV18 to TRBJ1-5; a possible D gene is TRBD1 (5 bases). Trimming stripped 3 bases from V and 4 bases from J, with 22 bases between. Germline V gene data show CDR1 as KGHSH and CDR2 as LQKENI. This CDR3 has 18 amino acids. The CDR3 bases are TGTGCCAGCTCACCTTACTGGGTGGACCGACAGTTAAATCAGCCCCAGCATTTT. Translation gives CASSPYWVDRQLNQPQHF.

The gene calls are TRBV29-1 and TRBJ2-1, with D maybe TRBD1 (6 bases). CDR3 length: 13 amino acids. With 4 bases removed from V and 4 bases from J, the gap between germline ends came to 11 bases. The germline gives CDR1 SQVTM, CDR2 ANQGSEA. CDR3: CSVGNRDYNEQFF. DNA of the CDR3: TGCAGCGTTGGGAACAGGGATTACAATGAGCAGTTCTTC.

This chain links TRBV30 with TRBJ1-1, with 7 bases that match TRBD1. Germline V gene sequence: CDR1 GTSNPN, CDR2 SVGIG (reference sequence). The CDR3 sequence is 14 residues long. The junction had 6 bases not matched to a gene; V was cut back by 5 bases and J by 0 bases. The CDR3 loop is CAWQDRAMNTEAFF. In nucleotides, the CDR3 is TGTGCCTGGCAAGACAGGGCTATGAACACTGAAGCTTTCTTT.

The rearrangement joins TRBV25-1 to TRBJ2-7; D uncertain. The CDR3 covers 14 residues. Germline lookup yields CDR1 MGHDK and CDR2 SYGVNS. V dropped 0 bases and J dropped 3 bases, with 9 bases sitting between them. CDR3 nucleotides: TGTGCCAGCAGTGAATATACGGCCGGCTACGAGCAGTACTTC. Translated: CASSEYTAGYEQYF.

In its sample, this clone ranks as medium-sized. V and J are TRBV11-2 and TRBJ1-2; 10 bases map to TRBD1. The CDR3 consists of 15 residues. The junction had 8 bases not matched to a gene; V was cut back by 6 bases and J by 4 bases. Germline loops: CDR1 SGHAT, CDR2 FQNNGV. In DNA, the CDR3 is TGTGCCAGCAGGGCCGGGACAGGGGATAGCTATGGCTACACCTTC. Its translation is CASRAGTGDSYGYTF.

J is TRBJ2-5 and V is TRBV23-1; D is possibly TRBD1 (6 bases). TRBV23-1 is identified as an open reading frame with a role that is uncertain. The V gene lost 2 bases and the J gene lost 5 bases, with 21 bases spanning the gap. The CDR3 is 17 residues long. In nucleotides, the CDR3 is TGCGCCAGCAGTCAAGGGACATGGTCTTCTGGCTGGGAGACCCAGTACTTC. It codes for CASSQGTWSSGWETQYF.

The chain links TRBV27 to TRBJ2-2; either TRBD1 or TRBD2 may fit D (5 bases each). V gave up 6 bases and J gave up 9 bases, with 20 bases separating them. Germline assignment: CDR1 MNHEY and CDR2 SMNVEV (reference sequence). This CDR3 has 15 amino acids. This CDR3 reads CASSRSGTAVRELFF. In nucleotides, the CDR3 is TGTGCCAGCAGCCGGTCCGGGACCGCCGTAAGGGAGCTGTTTTTT.